The following is a T cell receptor (beta chain) sequence with its context. Its antigen is unknown. Trimming pared 5 bases from V and 6 bases from J, leaving 17 bases between. CDR1 and CDR2 from the germline V gene are MDHEN and SYDVKM. The length of the CDR3 is 16 residues. These data belong to a study of cytomegalovirus exposure and HLA in healthy donors. Study as a whole: Later analysis reported that the roughly 120 validation repertoires shared the platform of the 600 to 750 first-cohort repertoires. Study observations and caveats: Cytomegalovirus association was assigned to approximately 160 TCR beta chains.

Among the approximately 130 subjects of the validation cohort, separate from the approximately 660-subject first cohort, were the donors. Only in-frame clones appear in the TCRdb table, and some are missing; sequencing was by immunoSEQ multiplex PCR. Among about 360,000 clones listed, about nine tenths were seen once. The chain combines TRBV28 with TRBJ1-6; TRBD1 is a possible D gene (5 bases). The sequence derives from a woman between 18 and 29 years old in good health and CMV-seronegative. Source material: PBMCs. CDR3 sequence (DNA): TGTGCCAGCAGTCTGGGTAGGGGTCGGAGTAATTCACCCCTCCACTTT. It codes for CASSLGRGRSNSPLHF.